Listed here are 29 T cell receptor beta chains from one sample, sequenced in a study of blood T cell repertoires in COVID-19. TCRdb's table, derived via immunoSEQ multiplex PCR, lists solely in-frame clones and lacks some. Of some 200,000 clones listed, more than 75% are singletons. Sequences were obtained from peripheral blood. These receptors were taken from a man in his forties with active or convalescent COVID-19.

The V gene is TRBV9, the J gene TRBJ1-3; TRBD1 agrees at 9 bases. CDR1 is SGDLS and CDR2 is YYNGEE in the germline V gene. The J segment lost 4 bases and the V segment lost 3 bases, leaving 8 bases of the junction unmatched. This CDR3 is 16 amino acids long. The CDR3 reads CASSAPRDRVGNTIYF. DNA for the CDR3: TGTGCCAGCAGCGCCCCCCGGGACAGGGTGGGAAACACCATATATTTT.

A few counts support this clone. The J gene is TRBJ1-5, the V gene TRBV4-1; unclear D gene. The CDR3 contains 15 residues. Germline CDR1 and CDR2: MGHRA and YSYEKL. The V gene lost 4 bases and the J gene lost 1 base, with 11 bases spanning the gap. CDR3 in amino acids: CASSLSHPSNQPQHF. In DNA, the CDR3 is TGCGCCAGCAGCCTATCACACCCAAGCAATCAGCCCCAGCATTTT.

This clone was counted once. This chain uses TRBV3-1 (or the pseudogene TRBV3-2) with TRBJ2-1; tentative D call: TRBD1 (6 bases). CDR3 length equals 12 residues. Germline-derived CDR1 and CDR2 are LGHDT and YNNKEL (reference sequence). V lost 6 bases, J lost 4 bases, and 7 bases lay in between. This CDR3 is CASRGQYNEQFF. CDR3 nucleotides: TGTGCCAGCAGGGGACAATACAATGAGCAGTTCTTC.

V is TRBV5-1 and J is TRBJ2-2; 14 positions match TRBD2. This CDR3 is 15 amino acids long. Germline V gene sequence: CDR1 SGHRS, CDR2 YFSETQ. V gave up 5 bases and J gave up 6 bases; unmatched junction bases: 3. The CDR3 here is CASRQTSGGAGELFF. The CDR3 coding sequence is TGCGCCAGCAGGCAGACTAGCGGGGGGGCCGGGGAGCTGTTTTTT.

The V call is TRBV6-2 or TRBV6-3, the J call TRBJ2-1; 13 bases map to TRBD2. CDR3 length: 16 amino acids. V lost 6 bases, J lost 9 bases, and 11 bases stayed unmatched. Germline CDR1 is MNHEY and CDR2 is SVGEGT. DNA for the CDR3: TGTGCCAGCAGCCCTACACTAGCGGGGGGGCAGTCTGAGCAGTTCTTC. This sequence encodes CASSPTLAGGQSEQFF.

J is TRBJ2-2 and V is TRBV4-3; the D is unclear. Trimming pared 0 bases from V and 3 bases from J, leaving 8 bases between. Germline lookup yields CDR1 LGHNA and CDR2 YSLEER. CDR3 length: 15 amino acids. The CDR3 protein is CASSQDTEYTGELFF. In DNA form, the CDR3 reads TGCGCCAGCAGCCAAGATACCGAGTACACCGGGGAGCTGTTTTTT.

CDR3 nucleotides: TGCGCCAGCAGCCAAGAGGGGCATACGCAGTATTTT. Translation gives CASSQEGHTQYF. J is TRBJ2-3 and V is TRBV4-3; possible D gene TRBD1, 5 bases. Trimming cost V 0 bases and J 7 bases, with 5 bases left between them. The CDR3 runs to 12 residues. The germline CDR1 and CDR2 sequences are LGHNA and YSLEER.

V is TRBV7-3 and J is TRBJ2-1; 10 nucleotides match TRBD2. The CDR3 loop spans 16 amino acids. The trim removed 7 bases at V and 4 bases at J, leaving 10 bases unmatched. Germline CDR1 and CDR2: SGHTA and FQGTGA. Here the CDR3 reads CASTLAGALLYNEQFF. The CDR3 nucleotides read TGTGCCAGCACCCTAGCGGGGGCCCTCCTTTACAATGAGCAGTTCTTC. The full variable domain, in which reference TRBV7-3 and TRBJ2-1 provide the parts outside the CDR3, is GAGVSQTPSNKVTEKGKYVELRCDPISGHTALYWYRQSLGQGPEFLIYFQGTGAADDSGLPNDRFFAVRPEGSVSTLKIQRTERGDSAVYLCASTLAGALLYNEQFFGPGTRLTVL.

V gene TRBV21-1 combines with J gene TRBJ2-3; the tabulated D call, TRBD2, remains unverified against the DNA. TRBV21-1 is described as a pseudogene. This CDR3 has 17 amino acids. The CDR3 spells CASSTLVERGETDTQYF. CDR3 sequence (DNA): TGTGCCAGCAGCACCCTGGTAGAGCGGGGTGAAACAGATACGCAGTATTTT.

J is TRBJ2-3 and V is TRBV27; TRBD2 aligns across 9 bases. Germline lookup yields CDR1 MNHEY and CDR2 SMNVEV (reference sequence). This CDR3 is 18 amino acids long. The trim removed 1 base at V and 4 bases at J, leaving 12 bases unmatched. This CDR3 is CASSLYSNSGSMSDTQYF. The CDR3 DNA reads as TGTGCCAGCAGTTTATACTCCAATAGCGGGAGTATGTCAGATACGCAGTATTTT.

This clone showed up just a few times. The rearrangement uses TRBV11-2 and TRBJ1-1; 9 bases map to TRBD1. V shed 8 bases, J shed 3 bases, and the junction held 1 base outside the gene matches. The CDR3 runs 12 residues. From germline, CDR1 is SGHAT and CDR2 FQNNGV. The CDR3 region is CASGTGYTEAFF. CDR3 bases: TGTGCCAGCGGGACAGGGTACACTGAAGCTTTCTTT.

The rearrangement links TRBV18 to TRBJ1-1; the D gene is possibly TRBD1 (6 bases). Trimming took off 3 bases at V and 8 bases at J, with 10 bases between the two ends. Germline lookup yields CDR1 KGHSH and CDR2 LQKENI. The CDR3 extends over 12 amino acids. In DNA, the CDR3 is TGTGCCAGCTCACCTGGACAGAGAGAAGCTTTCTTT. It translates to CASSPGQREAFF.

A single count supports this clone. This chain joins TRBV7-2 and TRBJ2-3, with TRBD2 matching over 16 bases. The germline V gene encodes CDR1 SGHTA and CDR2 FQGNSA. Unmatched junction bases numbered 3, after V lost 4 bases and J lost 5 bases. CDR3 length: 16 residues. The CDR3 DNA reads as TGTGCCAGCAGCTCGGGACTAGCGGGAGGGGTAGATACGCAGTATTTT. Amino acids: CASSSGLAGGVDTQYF.

The count of this clone is one. The rearrangement joins TRBV19 to TRBJ1-2, with 9 bases fitting TRBD1. Trimming cost V 5 bases and J 7 bases; bases outside gene matches: 8. Germline V gene data show CDR1 as LNHDA and CDR2 as SQIVND (reference sequence). The CDR3 has 14 amino acids. The CDR3: CASSVGQGRLGYTF. The CDR3 region has the DNA TGTGCCAGTAGTGTGGGACAGGGTAGGCTTGGCTACACCTTC.

The chain is built from TRBV24-1 and TRBJ1-4, with D hard to call. Germline V gives CDR1 KGHDR, CDR2 SFDVKD. V was trimmed by 1 base and J by 13 bases, leaving 24 bases between them. This CDR3 has 17 residues. This CDR3 is CATSDFAGSATRRRLFF. DNA of the CDR3: TGTGCCACCAGTGATTTTGCGGGGAGTGCCACCCGGAGAAGACTGTTTTTT.

This rearrangement joins TRBV9 to TRBJ2-3; 7 bases are shared with TRBD2. The CDR3 spans 17 residues. V lost 0 bases and J lost 4; bases outside the gene matches: 11. Per germline, CDR1 SGDLS and CDR2 YYNGEE. Here the CDR3 reads CASSVALLAYGPDTQYF. The DNA for the CDR3 is TGTGCCAGCAGCGTAGCCCTACTAGCGTACGGTCCAGATACGCAGTATTTT.

The J gene is TRBJ1-5, the V gene TRBV11-2; D gene ambiguous. V lost 4 bases and J lost 9, with 22 bases in between. The CDR3 is 16 residues long. Germline values: CDR1 SGHAT, CDR2 FQNNGV. The CDR3: CASSSSRGRPDRPQHF. For the CDR3, the DNA is TGTGCCAGCAGCTCTTCTCGGGGTCGGCCCGATCGGCCCCAGCATTTT.

The table lists this clone with a count of one. The rearrangement links TRBV19 to TRBJ2-2; 11 bases are shared with TRBD2. V shed 8 bases, J shed 6 bases, and the junction held 11 bases outside the gene matches. The CDR3 length is 16 residues. Germline assignment: CDR1 LNHDA and CDR2 SQIVND (reference sequence). The CDR3 DNA is TGTGCCAGTTCTCGGCTAGCGGGGGGTGGGGCCGGGGAGCTGTTTTTT. Translated: CASSRLAGGGAGELFF.

This clone was picked up a small number of times. The rearrangement uses TRBV7-9 and TRBJ2-1, with 14 bases aligning to TRBD2. The junction had 9 bases not matched to a gene; V was cut back by 5 bases and J by 9 bases. The V gene's germline CDR1 is SEHNR and CDR2 FQNEAQ (reference sequence). The CDR3 is made up of 16 amino acids. CDR3 nucleotides: TGTGCCAGCAGCGCCCCGACTAGCGGGAGGGCTGGTGAGCAGTTCTTC. Its protein is CASSAPTSGRAGEQFF.

The chain has TRBV19 and TRBJ1-1; 7 positions match TRBD1. Germline V gene data show CDR1 as LNHDA and CDR2 as SQIVND (reference sequence). Germline trimming cut 7 bases from V and 1 base from J; bases unmatched to any gene: 12. This CDR3 comprises 16 residues. CDR3 sequence reads: CASNLGGGRKNTEAFF. Written as DNA, the CDR3 is TGTGCCAGTAACCTAGGAGGGGGCAGAAAGAACACTGAAGCTTTCTTT.

This rearrangement joins TRBV5-1 to TRBJ1-2, with 7 bases that match TRBD1. The V segment lost 3 bases and the J segment 7 bases; nucleotides outside the gene matches: 6. The CDR3 extends over 13 amino acids. CDR1 and CDR2 (germline): SGHRS, YFSETQ. The CDR3 loop is CASSSDNRGGYTF. The CDR3 DNA reads as TGCGCCAGCAGCTCCGATAACAGGGGTGGCTACACCTTC. Together with reference TRBV5-1 and TRBJ1-2, the CDR3 gives the full variable domain: KAGVTQTPRYLIKTRGQQVTLSCSPISGHRSVSWYQQTPGQGLQFLFEYFSETQRNKGNFPGRFSGRQFSNSRSEMNVSTLELGDSALYLCASSSDNRGGYTFGSGTRLTVV.

V usage is TRBV21-1 and J usage is TRBJ1-1. TRBV21-1 is given as a pseudogene. The CDR3 loop spans 17 amino acids. The CDR3 region is CASSKGRREDSNTEAFF. The CDR3 DNA reads TGTGCCAGCAGCAAAGGACGACGGGAAGATAGCAATACTGAAGCTTTCTTT.

CDR3 nucleotide sequence: TGTGCCACCAGCAGCGGATCCGGGACAGAAGCTTTCTTT. Protein: CATSSGSGTEAFF. V gene TRBV15 combines with J gene TRBJ1-1; tentative D call: TRBD1 (6 bases). V shed 3 bases and J shed 8 bases, with 13 bases lying between them. From germline, CDR1 is LNHNV and CDR2 YYDKDF (reference sequence). The CDR3 consists of 13 residues.

This clone was found a few times. The chain couples TRBV10-3 to TRBJ1-3; D ambiguous. Trimming removed 2 bases from V and 0 bases from J, with 8 bases in between. The CDR3 loop spans 15 amino acids. The V gene's germline CDR1 is ENHRY and CDR2 SYGVKD. Written as DNA, the CDR3 is TGTGCCATCAGTGAGGGGAGCCTCTCTGGAAACACCATATATTTT. It translates to CAISEGSLSGNTIYF.

The chain uses TRBV27 and TRBJ1-1, with D unresolved. CDR1 and CDR2 from the germline V gene are MNHEY and SMNVEV (reference sequence). Between the trimmed V and J ends, which lost 8 bases and 3 bases, there was a span of 4 bases. The CDR3 consists of 10 residues. DNA of the CDR3: TGTGCCAGCGGAGACACTGAAGCTTTCTTT. This translates into CASGDTEAFF.

This chain links TRBV6-6 with TRBJ2-7; TRBD1 agrees at 7 bases. The V segment lost 6 bases and the J segment 2 bases; nucleotides outside the gene matches: 4. CDR1 and CDR2 (germline): MNHNY, SVGAGI (reference sequence). The CDR3 contains 13 residues. The DNA for the CDR3 is TGTGCCAGCAGGCCAACAGGGGCCTACGAGCAGTACTTC. This encodes CASRPTGAYEQYF.

This clone occurred once. This chain joins TRBV5-8 and TRBJ1-1; TRBD1 matches 10 bases. Trimming at V came to 3 bases and at J to 7 bases, leaving 9 bases not matched to a gene. The length of the CDR3 is 15 residues. Germline lookup yields CDR1 SGHTS and CDR2 YDEGEE. CDR3 in DNA: TGTGCCAGCAGCTGGCCGGGACAGGGGATAGTTGAAGCTTTCTTT. Protein product: CASSWPGQGIVEAFF.

The V gene is TRBV7-9, the J gene TRBJ1-4, with 10 nucleotides matching TRBD1. CDR1 and CDR2 from the germline V gene are SEHNR and FQNEAQ (reference sequence). This CDR3 spans 17 amino acids. V shed 4 bases, J shed 8 bases, and the junction held 13 bases outside the gene matches. CDR3 sequence: CASSSPSWDRGGEKLFF. Written as DNA, the CDR3 is TGTGCCAGCAGCTCCCCCAGTTGGGACAGGGGCGGAGAAAAACTGTTTTTT.

This clone was seen just once. J is TRBJ2-3 and V is TRBV27, with 10 bases aligning to TRBD2. This CDR3 contains 14 residues. J was trimmed by 6 bases and V by 6 bases; bases with no gene match: 6. From germline, CDR1 is MNHEY and CDR2 SMNVEV (reference sequence). Here the CDR3 reads CASRLAGGYDTQYF. CDR3 bases: TGTGCCAGCAGGTTAGCGGGAGGTTATGATACGCAGTATTTT.